This TCR beta chain is from a study of blood T cells in healthy people across ages. This clonotype was detected a few times. The authors ran a second PCR of 7 to 11 cycles using a sample-barcoded 5' primer and a J-beta primer mix. TCRdb processed the 5' RACE reads anew with MiXCR; each CDR3 protein has one entry. The sample includes approximately 800,000 distinct CDR3 sequences, under 40% seen only once; the top ten take roughly 13%. The CDR3 is made up of 15 amino acids. Trimming cost V 4 bases and J 6 bases, with 17 bases left between them. CDR1 and CDR2 (germline): MNHNS, SASEGT. This clonotype originated in a man younger than 35 in good health. Sequencing was performed on blood. V is TRBV6-1 and J is TRBJ2-3; D unclear. The CDR3 region is CASSGRPGHRDTQYF. The DNA of the CDR3 is TGTGCCAGCAGTGGCCGCCCGGGCCACCGGGATACGCAGTATTTT.